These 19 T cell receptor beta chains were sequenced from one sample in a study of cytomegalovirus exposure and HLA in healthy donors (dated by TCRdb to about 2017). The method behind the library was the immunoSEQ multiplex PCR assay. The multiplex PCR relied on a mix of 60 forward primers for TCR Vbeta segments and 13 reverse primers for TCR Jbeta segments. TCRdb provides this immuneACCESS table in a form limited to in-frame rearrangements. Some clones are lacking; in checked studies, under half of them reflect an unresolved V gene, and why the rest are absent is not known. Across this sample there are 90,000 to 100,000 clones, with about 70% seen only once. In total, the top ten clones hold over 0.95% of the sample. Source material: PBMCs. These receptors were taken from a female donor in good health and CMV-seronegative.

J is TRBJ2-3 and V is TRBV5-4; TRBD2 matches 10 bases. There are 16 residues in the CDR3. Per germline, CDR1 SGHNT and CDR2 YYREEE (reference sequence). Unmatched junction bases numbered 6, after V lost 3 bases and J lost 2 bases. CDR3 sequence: CASSSPSGGFTDTQYF. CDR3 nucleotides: TGTGCCAGCAGCTCTCCTAGCGGGGGTTTCACAGATACGCAGTATTTT.

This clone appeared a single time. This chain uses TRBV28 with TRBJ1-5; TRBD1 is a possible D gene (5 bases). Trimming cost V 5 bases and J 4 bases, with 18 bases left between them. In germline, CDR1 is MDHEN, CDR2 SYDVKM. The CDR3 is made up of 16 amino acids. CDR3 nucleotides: TGTGCCAGCAGTCTCCCCCGCGGGACGCGAAATCAGCCCCAGCATTTT. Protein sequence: CASSLPRGTRNQPQHF.

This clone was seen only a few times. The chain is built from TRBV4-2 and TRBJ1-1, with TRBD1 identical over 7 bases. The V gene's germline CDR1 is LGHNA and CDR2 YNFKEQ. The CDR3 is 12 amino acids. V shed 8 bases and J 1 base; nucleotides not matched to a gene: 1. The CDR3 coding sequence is TGTGCCAGCCGGGACAGGAACACTGAAGCTTTCTTT. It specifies CASRDRNTEAFF.

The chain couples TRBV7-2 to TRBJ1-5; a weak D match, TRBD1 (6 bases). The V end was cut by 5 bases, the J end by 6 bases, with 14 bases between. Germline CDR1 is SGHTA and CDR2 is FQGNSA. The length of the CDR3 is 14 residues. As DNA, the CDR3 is TGTGCCAGCAGCCGGGAGGGGGGGCGTCAGCCCCAGCATTTT. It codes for CASSREGGRQPQHF. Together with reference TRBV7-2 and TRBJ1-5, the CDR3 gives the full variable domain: GAGVSQSPSNKVTEKGKDVELRCDPISGHTALYWYRQSLGQGLEFLIYFQGNSAPDKSGLPSDRFSAERTGGSVSTLTIQRTQQEDSAVYLCASSREGGRQPQHFGDGTRLSIL.

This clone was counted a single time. DNA of the CDR3: TGTGCCAGCACCTTGACTAGCGCACAAGAGACCCAGTACTTC. As protein: CASTLTSAQETQYF. The rearrangement joins TRBV2 to TRBJ2-5; 8 bases align to TRBD2. Trimming at V came to 7 bases and at J to 2 bases, leaving 6 bases not matched to a gene. The CDR3 has 14 amino acids. Germline V gives CDR1 SNHLY, CDR2 FYNNEI.

The CDR3 DNA follows: TGTGCCAGCAGAAATCGAGGACAGGGGAATAATGAGCAGTTCTTC. Protein sequence: CASRNRGQGNNEQFF. This sequence joins TRBV7-9 and TRBJ2-1, with 9 bases identical to TRBD1. Germline V gives CDR1 SEHNR, CDR2 FQNEAQ (reference sequence). CDR3 length: 15 amino acids. With V trimmed by 6 bases and J by 7 bases, 10 bases remained unmatched.

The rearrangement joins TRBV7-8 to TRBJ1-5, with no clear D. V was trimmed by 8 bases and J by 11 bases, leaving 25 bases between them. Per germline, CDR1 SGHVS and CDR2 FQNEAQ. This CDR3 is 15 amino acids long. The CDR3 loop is CASSRGLAHRSAQHF. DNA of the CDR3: TGTGCCAGCTCCCGAGGGTTAGCTCATCGATCAGCCCAGCATTTT.

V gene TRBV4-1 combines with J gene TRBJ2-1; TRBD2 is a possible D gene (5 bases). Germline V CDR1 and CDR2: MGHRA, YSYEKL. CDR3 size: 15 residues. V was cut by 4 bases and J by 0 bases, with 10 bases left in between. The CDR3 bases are TGCGCCAGCAGCCTCCGGGGAAGCTCCTACAATGAGCAGTTCTTC. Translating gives CASSLRGSSYNEQFF.

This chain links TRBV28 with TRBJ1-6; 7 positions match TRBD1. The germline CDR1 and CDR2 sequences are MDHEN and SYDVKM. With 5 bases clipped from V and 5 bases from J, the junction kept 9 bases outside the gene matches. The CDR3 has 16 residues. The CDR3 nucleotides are TGTGCCAGCAGTCACGACAGGGTGTCCAATAATTCACCCCTCCACTTT. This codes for CASSHDRVSNNSPLHF.

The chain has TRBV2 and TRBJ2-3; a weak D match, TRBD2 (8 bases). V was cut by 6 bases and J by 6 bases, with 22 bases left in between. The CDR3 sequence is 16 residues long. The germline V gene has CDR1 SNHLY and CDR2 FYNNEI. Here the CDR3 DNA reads TGTGCCAGCAGCAGACAGGGTGCGGGGGGTTTTGATACGCAGTATTTT. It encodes CASSRQGAGGFDTQYF.

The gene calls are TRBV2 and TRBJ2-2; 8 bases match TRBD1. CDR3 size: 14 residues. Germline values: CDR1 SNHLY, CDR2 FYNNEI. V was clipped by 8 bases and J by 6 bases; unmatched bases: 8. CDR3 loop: CASWDRLPAGELFF. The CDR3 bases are TGTGCCAGCTGGGACAGGCTACCCGCCGGGGAGCTGTTTTTT.

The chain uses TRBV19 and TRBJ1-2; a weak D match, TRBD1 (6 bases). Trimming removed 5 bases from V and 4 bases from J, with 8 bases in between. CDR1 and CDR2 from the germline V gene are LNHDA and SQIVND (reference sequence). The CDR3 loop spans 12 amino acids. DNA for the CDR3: TGTGCCAGTAGTCGGACAGCCTATGGCTACACCTTC. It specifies CASSRTAYGYTF.

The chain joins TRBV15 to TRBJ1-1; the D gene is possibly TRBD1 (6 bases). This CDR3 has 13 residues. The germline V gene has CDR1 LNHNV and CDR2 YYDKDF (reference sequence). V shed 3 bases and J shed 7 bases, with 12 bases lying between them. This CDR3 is CATSSPSRGEAFF. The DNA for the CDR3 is TGTGCCACCAGCAGTCCGTCCAGGGGTGAAGCTTTCTTT.

Written as DNA, the CDR3 is TGTGCCAGCAGCCCCCGGCAGGTCACAGATACGCAGTATTTT. As protein: CASSPRQVTDTQYF. The V gene is TRBV5-6, the J gene TRBJ2-3, with no clear D. From germline, CDR1 is SGHDT and CDR2 YYEEEE. V was shortened by 4 bases and J by 2 bases, with 11 bases between the two germline ends. The CDR3 is 14 amino acids.

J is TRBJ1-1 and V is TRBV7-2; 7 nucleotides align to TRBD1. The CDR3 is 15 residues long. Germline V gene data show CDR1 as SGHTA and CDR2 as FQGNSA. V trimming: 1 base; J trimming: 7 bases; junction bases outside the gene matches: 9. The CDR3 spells CASSLVPGQIREAFF. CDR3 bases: TGTGCCAGCAGCTTAGTCCCGGGACAGATACGTGAAGCTTTCTTT.

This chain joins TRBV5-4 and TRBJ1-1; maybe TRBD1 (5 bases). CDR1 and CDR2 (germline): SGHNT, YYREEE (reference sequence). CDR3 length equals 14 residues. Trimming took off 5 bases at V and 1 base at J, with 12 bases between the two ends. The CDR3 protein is CASRGDSQNTEAFF. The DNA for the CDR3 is TGTGCCAGCAGGGGCGACAGTCAGAACACTGAAGCTTTCTTT.

CDR3 sequence (DNA): TGTGCCAGCAGCTCTCCCCCCTATGGCTACACCTTC. This encodes CASSSPPYGYTF. This sequence joins TRBV11-2 and TRBJ1-2; D remains ambiguous. Deletions cut 4 bases from V and 4 bases from J, with 7 bases between. Germline V lookup: CDR1 SGHAT, CDR2 FQNNGV. The CDR3 has 12 residues.

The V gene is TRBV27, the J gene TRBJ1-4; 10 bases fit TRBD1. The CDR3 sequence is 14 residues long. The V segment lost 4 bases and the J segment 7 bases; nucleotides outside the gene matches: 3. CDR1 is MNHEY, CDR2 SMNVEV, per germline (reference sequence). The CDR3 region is CASSWTGGGEKLFF. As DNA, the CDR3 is TGTGCCAGCAGTTGGACAGGGGGAGGTGAAAAACTGTTTTTT.

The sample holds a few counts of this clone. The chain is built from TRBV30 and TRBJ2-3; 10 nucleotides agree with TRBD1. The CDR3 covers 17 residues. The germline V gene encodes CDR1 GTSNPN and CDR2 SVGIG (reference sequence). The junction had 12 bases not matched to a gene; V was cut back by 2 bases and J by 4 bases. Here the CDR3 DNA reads TGTGCCTGGAGTAGACCTACCGGGACAGGGGATTCAGATACGCAGTATTTT. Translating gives CAWSRPTGTGDSDTQYF.